This T cell receptor (beta chain) was recorded in a study of identical twins. In TCRdb, the 5' RACE reads were re-called with MiXCR into one record per CDR3 protein. In the table there are 700,000 to 950,000 distinct CDR3 sequences, more than 9% of which are singletons. This clonotype occurred a few times. Trimming took off 0 bases at V and 4 bases at J, with 13 bases between the two ends. The CDR3 sequence is 15 residues long. Germline V gives CDR1 ENHRY, CDR2 SYGVKD. Every donor was a healthy Caucasian. These data were likewise used in another study, on yellow fever vaccine responses in identical twins.

The chain uses TRBV10-3 and TRBJ2-7; possibly TRBD1 or TRBD2 for D (5 bases each). The receptor was derived from a young woman in good health. Sequencing was done on a sample of PBMCs. CDR3 DNA sequence: TGTGCCATCAGTGAGTCGACGGGGACGGTATACGAGCAGTACTTC. It is translated as CAISESTGTVYEQYF.